The present T cell receptor (beta chain) was sequenced within a study of blood T cell repertoires in COVID-19. Study at large: Sites across the United States, Italy and Spain contributed samples from acute and convalescent COVID-19. In each case, the material was cDNA or gDNA derived from T cells, B-cell-depleted T cells, or PBMCs.

The germline V gene encodes CDR1 SEHNR and CDR2 FQNEAQ (reference sequence). Unmatched junction bases numbered 2, after V lost 2 bases and J lost 3 bases. This CDR3 has 14 residues. TCRdb's table, derived via immunoSEQ multiplex PCR, lists solely in-frame clones and lacks some. The profile covers under 95,000 clones, with roughly 85% appearing a single time and approximately 26% taken by the ten largest. The sequence came from a man in his 60s with active or convalescent COVID-19. What was sequenced was peripheral blood. The V gene is TRBV7-9, the J gene TRBJ2-5, with 8 nucleotides matching TRBD2. Here the CDR3 reads CASSLTAGEETQYF. The CDR3 bases are TGTGCCAGCAGCTTAACAGCGGGGGAAGAGACCCAGTACTTC. The full variable domain, rest sourced from reference TRBV7-9 and TRBJ2-5, is DTGVSQNPRHKITKRGQNVTFRCDPISEHNRLYWYRQTLGQGPEFLTYFQNEAQLEKSRLLSDRFSAERPKGSFSTLEIQRTEQGDSAMYLCASSLTAGEETQYFGPGTRLLVL.